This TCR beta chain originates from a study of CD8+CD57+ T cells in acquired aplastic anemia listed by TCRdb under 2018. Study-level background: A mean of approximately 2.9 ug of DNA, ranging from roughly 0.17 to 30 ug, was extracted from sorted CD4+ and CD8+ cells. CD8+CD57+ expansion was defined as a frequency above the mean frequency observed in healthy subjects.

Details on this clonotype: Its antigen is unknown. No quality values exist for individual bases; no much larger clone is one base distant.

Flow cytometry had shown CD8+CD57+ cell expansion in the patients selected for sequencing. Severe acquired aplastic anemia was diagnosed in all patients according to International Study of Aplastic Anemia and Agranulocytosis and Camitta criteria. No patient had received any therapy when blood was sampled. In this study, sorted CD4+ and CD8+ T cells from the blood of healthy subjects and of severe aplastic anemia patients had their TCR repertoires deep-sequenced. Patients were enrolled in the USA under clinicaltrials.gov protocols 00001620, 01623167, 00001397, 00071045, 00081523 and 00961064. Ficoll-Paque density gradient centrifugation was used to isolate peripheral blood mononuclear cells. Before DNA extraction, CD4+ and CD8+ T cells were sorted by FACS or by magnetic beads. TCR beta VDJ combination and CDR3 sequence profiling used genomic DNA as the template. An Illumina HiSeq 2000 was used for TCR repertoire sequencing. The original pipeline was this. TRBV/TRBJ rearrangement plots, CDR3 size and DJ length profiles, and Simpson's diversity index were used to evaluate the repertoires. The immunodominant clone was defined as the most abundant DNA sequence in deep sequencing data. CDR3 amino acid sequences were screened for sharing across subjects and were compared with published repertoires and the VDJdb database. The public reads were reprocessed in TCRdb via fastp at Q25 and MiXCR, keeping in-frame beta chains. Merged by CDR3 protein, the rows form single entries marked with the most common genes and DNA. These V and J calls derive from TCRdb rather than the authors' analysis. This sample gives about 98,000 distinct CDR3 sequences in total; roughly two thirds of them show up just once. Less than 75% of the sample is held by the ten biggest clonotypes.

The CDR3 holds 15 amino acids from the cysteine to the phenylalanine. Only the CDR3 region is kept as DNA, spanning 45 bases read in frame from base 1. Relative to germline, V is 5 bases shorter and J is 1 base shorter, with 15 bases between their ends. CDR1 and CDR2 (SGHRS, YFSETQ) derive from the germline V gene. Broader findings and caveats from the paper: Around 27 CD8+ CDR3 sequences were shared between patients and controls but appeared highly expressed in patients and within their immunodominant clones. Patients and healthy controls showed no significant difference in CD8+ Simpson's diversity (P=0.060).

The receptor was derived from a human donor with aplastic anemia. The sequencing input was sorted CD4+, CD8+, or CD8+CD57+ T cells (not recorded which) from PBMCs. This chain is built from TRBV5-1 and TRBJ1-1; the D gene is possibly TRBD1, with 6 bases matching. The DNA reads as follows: TGCGCCAGCAGTACCCGACAGGATGGGAACACTGAAGCTTTCTTT. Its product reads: CASSTRQDGNTEAFF. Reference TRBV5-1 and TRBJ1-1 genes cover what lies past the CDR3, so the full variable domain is KAGVTQTPRYLIKTRGQQVTLSCSPISGHRSVSWYQQTPGQGLQFLFEYFSETQRNKGNFPGRFSGRQFSNSRSEMNVSTLELGDSALYLCASSTRQDGNTEAFFGQGTRLTVV.